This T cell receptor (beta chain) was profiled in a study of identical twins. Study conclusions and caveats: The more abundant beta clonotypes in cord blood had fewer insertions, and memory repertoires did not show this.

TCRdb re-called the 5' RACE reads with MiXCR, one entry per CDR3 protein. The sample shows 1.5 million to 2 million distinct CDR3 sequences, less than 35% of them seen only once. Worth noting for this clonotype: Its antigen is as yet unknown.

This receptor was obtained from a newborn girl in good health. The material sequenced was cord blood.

The CDR3, as DNA: TGTGCCAGCAGTGAAGGAGGGACAGGGAGGGAGACCCAGTACTTC. Protein sequence: CASSEGGTGRETQYF. J is TRBJ2-5 and V is TRBV25-1; TRBD1 aligns across 9 bases. The CDR3 loop spans 15 amino acids. Germline V lookup: CDR1 MGHDK, CDR2 SYGVNS. Unmatched junction bases numbered 6, after V lost 2 bases and J lost 5 bases.